One and the same sample provided the 8 T cell receptor beta chains below, sequenced in a study of beta chain features in type 1 diabetes. The study reverse transcribed the entire isolated RNA, so it sequenced expressed TCRB transcripts. Produced via immunoSEQ multiplex PCR; TCRdb's table is partial and in-frame only. The repertoire holds about 360,000 clones, with approximately 12% as singletons. The material sequenced was naive CD4+ T cells from blood. These receptors came from a man younger than 30 in good health.

V and J are TRBV30 and TRBJ2-7; D ambiguous. CDR1 is GTSNPN, CDR2 SVGIG, per germline (reference sequence). The CDR3 sequence is 11 residues long. CDR3 loop: CTGQRGYEQYF. DNA for the CDR3: TGTACCGGCCAGCGCGGCTACGAGCAGTACTTC.

The chain couples TRBV28 to TRBJ1-4; D may be TRBD1 (5 bases). Germline CDR1 is MDHEN and CDR2 is SYDVKM. Trimming removed 7 bases at V and 8 bases at J, with 17 bases between. This CDR3 region has 14 residues. CDR3 nucleotide sequence: TGTGCCAGCACCGGTCCAAGGGGTACCGAAAAACTGTTTTTT. This encodes CASTGPRGTEKLFF.

The gene calls are TRBV14 and TRBJ1-2; D perhaps matches TRBD1 (6 bases). CDR3 length equals 15 residues. CDR1 SGHDN and CDR2 FVKESK come from the germline V gene. Between the trimmed V and J ends, which lost 1 base and 6 bases, there was a span of 15 bases. For the CDR3, the DNA is TGTGCCAGCAGCCAAGTGGAAACAGGGTACCATGGCTACACCTTC. Translating gives CASSQVETGYHGYTF.

This clone was seen only a few times. The J gene is TRBJ1-3, the V gene TRBV2, with 7 bases fitting TRBD1. The germline V gene encodes CDR1 SNHLY and CDR2 FYNNEI. Unmatched junction bases numbered 6, after V lost 5 bases and J lost 2 bases. This CDR3 is built from 15 residues. CDR3 bases: TGTGCCAGCAGTCTTCTCCAGGGGGCTGGAAACACCATATATTTT. Amino acids: CASSLLQGAGNTIYF.

In this sample, this clone turned up a few times. The chain couples TRBV25-1 to TRBJ1-2, with D hard to call. Germline V gene sequence: CDR1 MGHDK, CDR2 SYGVNS. The CDR3 length is 13 residues. V was trimmed by 3 bases and J by 6 bases, leaving 11 bases between them. CDR3 in amino acids: CASSESGWDGYTF. The CDR3 DNA sequence: TGTGCCAGCAGTGAGTCGGGGTGGGATGGCTACACCTTC.

The chain joins TRBV6-5 to TRBJ2-3; D gene ambiguous. This CDR3 region has 11 residues. Trimming shortened V by 5 bases and J by 6 bases, and 6 bases separated the two germline ends. Per germline, CDR1 MNHEY and CDR2 SVGAGI. In DNA form, the CDR3 reads TGTGCCAGCAGTACTACTGATACGCAGTATTTT. It translates to CASSTTDTQYF.

Written as DNA, the CDR3 is TGCGCCAGCAGCTGGAGGGACGGAATCGAGCAGTACTTC. Its translation is CASSWRDGIEQYF. This chain uses TRBV5-1 with TRBJ2-7; maybe TRBD2 (6 bases). Germline values: CDR1 SGHRS, CDR2 YFSETQ. V was pared by 3 bases and J by 6 bases, with 13 bases between. The CDR3 contains 13 residues.

J is TRBJ1-1 and V is TRBV7-2; TRBD1 matches 9 bases. With 5 bases clipped from V and 2 bases from J, the junction kept 12 bases outside the gene matches. This CDR3 is built from 17 residues. Looked up from germline, CDR1 is SGHTA and CDR2 is FQGNSA. Written as DNA, the CDR3 is TGTGCCAGCAGCCCAACTCTCGCGGGACAGGGAAACACTGAAGCTTTCTTT. As protein: CASSPTLAGQGNTEAFF.